Presented here are 29 T cell receptor beta chains from one specimen sequenced in a study of blood T cell repertoires in COVID-19. The data were produced by immunoSEQ multiplex PCR, yet TCRdb's version contains in-frame clones alone and is incomplete. Of about 280,000 clones in the sample, roughly 85% are singletons; the top ten hold 3%. The sample was peripheral blood. The receptors come from a woman between 25 and 40 years old with active or convalescent COVID-19.

The genes are TRBV28 and TRBJ1-1; D may be TRBD1 (6 bases). The V end lost 2 bases, the J end lost 5 bases, and 12 bases lay between the germline ends. CDR1 is MDHEN, CDR2 SYDVKM, per germline. The CDR3 has 14 residues. The chain's CDR3 is CASSLRGSWTEAFF. Here the CDR3 DNA reads TGTGCCAGCAGTTTAAGGGGGTCCTGGACTGAAGCTTTCTTT.

The V gene is TRBV5-1, the J gene TRBJ1-1, with 10 bases aligning to TRBD1. The CDR3 has 16 amino acids. Trimming removed 4 bases from V and 5 bases from J; junction bases left unmatched: 11. Germline assignment: CDR1 SGHRS and CDR2 YFSETQ. The CDR3 bases are TGCGCCAGCAGCCCGAGACAGGGGGCGGCGATGACTGAAGCTTTCTTT. It codes for CASSPRQGAAMTEAFF.

The rearrangement uses TRBV7-3 and TRBJ2-2; the match to TRBD1 covers 11 bases. Germline V gene sequence: CDR1 SGHTA, CDR2 FQGTGA. The CDR3 spans 17 residues. V lost 5 bases to trimming and J lost 3 bases; unmatched junction nucleotides: 8. CDR3 residues: CASSPRTGGIDTGELFF. CDR3 in DNA: TGTGCCAGCAGCCCGAGGACAGGGGGCATTGACACCGGGGAGCTGTTTTTT.

This chain links TRBV30 with TRBJ1-6, with 9 bases aligning to TRBD1. The CDR3 spans 17 residues. V gave up 4 bases and J gave up 7 bases; unmatched junction bases: 14. Per germline, CDR1 GTSNPN and CDR2 SVGIG (reference sequence). The CDR3 spells CAWMVRGQGLWNSPLHF. The CDR3 DNA reads as TGTGCCTGGATGGTTAGGGGACAGGGTCTTTGGAATTCACCCCTCCACTTT.

This chain uses TRBV20-1 with TRBJ2-1, with D tentatively TRBD2 (5 bases). This CDR3 contains 11 residues. The germline V gene encodes CDR1 DFQATT and CDR2 SNEGSKA (reference sequence). Trimming removed 8 bases at V and 8 bases at J, with 13 bases between. CDR3: CSSSGVHEQFF. Here the CDR3 DNA reads TGCAGTTCTTCCGGGGTTCATGAGCAGTTCTTC.

This chain connects TRBV21-1 to TRBJ2-7; the D call in the table, TRBD1, was not verified against the DNA. TRBV21-1 constitutes a pseudogene. CDR3 length: 14 residues. The chain's CDR3 is CASSKADRGREQYF. The CDR3 region has the DNA TGTGCCAGCAGCAAAGCCGACAGGGGGCGCGAGCAGTACTTC.

The genes are TRBV28 and TRBJ1-6; D is uncertain. Trimming took 6 bases from V and 10 from J, leaving 10 bases between them. Germline V gene sequence: CDR1 MDHEN, CDR2 SYDVKM. The CDR3 spans 12 residues. The chain's CDR3 is CASSPELSPLHF. CDR3 sequence (DNA): TGTGCCAGCAGCCCGGAGCTGTCACCCCTCCACTTT.

The V and J genes are TRBV28 and TRBJ2-7; 7 bases are a match to TRBD1. J gave up 2 bases and V 2 bases, and 3 bases lay outside the gene matches. This CDR3 region has 14 residues. Germline CDR1 reads MDHEN; CDR2 reads SYDVKM. CDR3 sequence reads: CASSLVDRTYEQYF. The CDR3 DNA reads TGTGCCAGCAGTTTAGTGGACAGGACCTACGAGCAGTACTTC.

This chain uses TRBV18 with TRBJ2-5, with 7 nucleotides matching TRBD1. The CDR3 consists of 14 residues. Germline assignment: CDR1 KGHSH and CDR2 LQKENI. V trimming: 3 bases; J trimming: 8 bases; junction bases outside the gene matches: 9. CDR3 DNA sequence: TGTGCCAGCTCACCTAAGACAGGGTCGGGAACCCAGTACTTC. Its translation is CASSPKTGSGTQYF.

The chain combines TRBV6-5 with TRBJ2-3, with 7 bases lining up with TRBD2. The germline CDR1 and CDR2 sequences are MNHEY and SVGAGI. There are 14 residues in the CDR3. V lost 8 bases to trimming and J lost 5 bases; unmatched junction nucleotides: 10. The chain's CDR3 is CASQSGVGGDTQYF. The DNA of the CDR3 is TGTGCCAGCCAGAGCGGGGTGGGGGGAGATACGCAGTATTTT.

The chain is built from TRBV5-4 and TRBJ2-4, with 7 bases lining up with TRBD2. The CDR3 extends over 16 amino acids. From germline, CDR1 is SGHNT and CDR2 YYREEE (reference sequence). V gave up 4 bases and J gave up 4 bases; unmatched junction bases: 11. As DNA, the CDR3 is TGTGCCAGCAGCCTCACGGGAGGAGTTAAAAAAAACATTCAGTACTTC. It translates to CASSLTGGVKKNIQYF.

The V and J genes are TRBV7-8 and TRBJ1-1; D possibly corresponds to TRBD1 (5 bases). This CDR3 is 15 amino acids long. V was shortened by 3 bases and J by 4 bases, with 15 bases between the two germline ends. Germline V gene lookup returns CDR1 SGHVS and CDR2 FQNEAQ. The CDR3 region has the DNA TGTGCCAGCAGCTTCCCCCAGGGACTTGGCACTGAAGCTTTCTTT. This translates into CASSFPQGLGTEAFF.

This chain links TRBV19 with TRBJ1-1; D remains ambiguous. The CDR3 loop spans 16 amino acids. With 5 bases removed from V and 3 bases from J, the gap between germline ends came to 19 bases. Per the germline V gene, CDR1 is LNHDA and CDR2 is SQIVND (reference sequence). CDR3 protein: CASSHLFRQRHTEAFF. The CDR3 bases are TGTGCCAGTAGTCACCTGTTTAGGCAGAGGCACACTGAAGCTTTCTTT. Full variable domain (remainder filled in from reference TRBV19 and TRBJ1-1): DGGITQSPKYLFRKEGQNVTLSCEQNLNHDAMYWYRQDPGQGLRLIYYSQIVNDFQKGDIAEGYSVSREKKESFPLTVTSAQKNPTAFYLCASSHLFRQRHTEAFFGQGTRLTVV.

The chain joins TRBV4-3 to TRBJ2-2, with 15 bases aligning to TRBD2. V dropped 3 bases and J dropped 6; count of bases not matched to a gene: 8. The CDR3 covers 18 residues. Germline V gene sequence: CDR1 LGHNA, CDR2 YSLEER. CDR3 loop: CASSHRTSGGGVPGELFF. The CDR3 DNA is TGCGCCAGCAGCCATAGGACTAGCGGGGGGGGAGTCCCCGGGGAGCTGTTTTTT.

V gene TRBV6-2 or TRBV6-3 combines with J gene TRBJ2-7; D unresolved. Trimming removed 5 bases at V and 4 bases at J, with 9 bases between. The CDR3 covers 12 residues. CDR1 and CDR2 (germline): MNHEY, SVGEGT. The CDR3 DNA sequence: TGTGCCAGCAGTCCCCTTTTATACGAGCAGTACTTC. Protein sequence: CASSPLLYEQYF.

The table lists this clone with a few counts. The rearrangement links TRBV9 to TRBJ2-3; 8 nucleotides line up with TRBD2. V dropped 0 bases and J dropped 4; count of bases not matched to a gene: 4. CDR1 and CDR2 (germline): SGDLS, YYNGEE. CDR3 size: 15 residues. The CDR3 is CASSVDGTSSDTQYF. CDR3 nucleotide sequence: TGTGCCAGCAGCGTAGACGGGACTAGTTCAGATACGCAGTATTTT.

The chain is built from TRBV5-8 and TRBJ1-2, with TRBD1 matching over 8 bases. With 0 bases clipped from V and 8 bases from J, the junction kept 6 bases outside the gene matches. Per germline, CDR1 SGHTS and CDR2 YDEGEE. This CDR3 contains 14 residues. The CDR3 sequence: CASSLAPGGRGYTF. CDR3 in DNA: TGTGCCAGCAGCTTGGCCCCAGGGGGCAGGGGCTACACCTTC.

This chain joins TRBV6-5 and TRBJ1-4; D call uncertain. This CDR3 is 16 amino acids long. Trimming took 2 bases from V and 5 from J, leaving 15 bases between them. The V gene's germline CDR1 is MNHEY and CDR2 SVGAGI. The CDR3 loop is CASSYGGSRGNEKLFF. The DNA of the CDR3 is TGTGCCAGCAGTTACGGCGGGTCTCGGGGAAATGAAAAACTGTTTTTT.

The chain joins TRBV3-1 (or the pseudogene TRBV3-2) to TRBJ2-5; D unresolved. V gave up 4 bases and J gave up 3 bases, with 9 bases separating them. This CDR3 has 13 residues. CDR1 and CDR2 from the germline V gene are LGHDT and YNNKEL (reference sequence). CDR3 loop: CASSPHTKETQYF. The CDR3 region has the DNA TGTGCCAGCAGCCCCCACACCAAAGAGACCCAGTACTTC.

The V gene is TRBV4-1, the J gene TRBJ1-1, with 10 bases identical to TRBD1. The CDR3 has 17 amino acids. Germline V gives CDR1 MGHRA, CDR2 YSYEKL. The V and J ends lost 0 bases and 6 bases, in that order; junction bases with no gene match: 10. This chain's CDR3 is CASSQDLTGGRWAEAFF. DNA for the CDR3: TGCGCCAGCAGCCAAGATTTGACAGGGGGCCGGTGGGCTGAAGCTTTCTTT.

V usage is TRBV7-2 and J usage is TRBJ2-7; a weak D match, TRBD2 (5 bases). Germline V CDR1 and CDR2: SGHTA, FQGNSA. V was clipped by 1 base and J by 2 bases, with 15 bases between them. The CDR3 consists of 16 residues. The CDR3 DNA reads TGTGCCAGCAGCTTAGTGGGCCGGGAACCCCCCTACGAGCAGTACTTC. This codes for CASSLVGREPPYEQYF.

V usage is TRBV4-3 and J usage is TRBJ1-4; D gene unclear. This CDR3 has 12 amino acids. With 3 bases removed from V and 8 bases from J, the gap between germline ends came to 7 bases. Looked up from germline, CDR1 is LGHNA and CDR2 is YSLEER. The CDR3: CASSHRREKLFF. CDR3 in DNA: TGCGCCAGCAGCCACCGGAGGGAAAAACTGTTTTTT.

The chain employs TRBV10-3 and TRBJ1-1, with 9 bases that match TRBD1. Trimming at V came to 3 bases and at J to 0 bases, leaving 5 bases not matched to a gene. Per the germline V gene, CDR1 is ENHRY and CDR2 is SYGVKD. This CDR3 has 16 residues. Here the CDR3 reads CAISESGQGMNTEAFF. DNA for the CDR3: TGTGCCATCAGTGAATCGGGACAGGGCATGAACACTGAAGCTTTCTTT.

This chain links TRBV7-6 with TRBJ2-5, with 11 positions matching TRBD2. CDR3 size: 15 residues. Trimming removed 4 bases from V and 2 bases from J; junction bases left unmatched: 3. The V gene's germline CDR1 is SGHVS and CDR2 FNYEAQ. CDR3 loop: CASSSGTSGQETQYF. In DNA, the CDR3 is TGTGCCAGCAGCTCGGGGACTAGCGGACAAGAGACCCAGTACTTC.

This clone was observed a single time. The chain has TRBV5-7 and TRBJ2-5, with 9 bases fitting TRBD1. TRBV5-7 is an ORF, with its function uncertain. This CDR3 contains 14 residues. The ends lost 4 bases at V and 3 bases at J; junction bases unmatched: 4. The CDR3 here is CASSPGQGKETQYF. The CDR3 nucleotides read TGTGCCAGCAGCCCAGGACAGGGGAAAGAGACCCAGTACTTC.

The chain links TRBV11-1 to TRBJ2-5; 10 bases fit TRBD2. The germline V gene encodes CDR1 SGHAT and CDR2 FQDESV (reference sequence). J gave up 0 bases and V 5 bases, and 6 bases lay outside the gene matches. This CDR3 has 16 residues. In DNA, the CDR3 is TGTGCCAGCAGCATTGGACTAGCGGCGTACCAAGAGACCCAGTACTTC. Protein: CASSIGLAAYQETQYF.

As for this clone: Other DNA sequences within the sample encode an identical CDR3. This chain uses TRBV19 with TRBJ1-3, with D possibly matching TRBD1 (6 bases). This CDR3 spans 15 amino acids. Trimming stripped 6 bases from V and 3 bases from J, with 15 bases between. Germline CDR1 reads LNHDA; CDR2 reads SQIVND (reference sequence). The CDR3, as DNA: TGTGCCAGTAGAATCAGTACAGGGTTTGGAAACACCATATATTTT. Translation gives CASRISTGFGNTIYF. The full variable domain, completed using reference TRBV19 and TRBJ1-3, is DGGITQSPKYLFRKEGQNVTLSCEQNLNHDAMYWYRQDPGQGLRLIYYSQIVNDFQKGDIAEGYSVSREKKESFPLTVTSAQKNPTAFYLCASRISTGFGNTIYFGEGSWLTVV.

V is TRBV25-1 and J is TRBJ2-5; 7 bases align to TRBD1. Germline CDR1 and CDR2: MGHDK and SYGVNS. CDR3 length equals 17 residues. Trimming took 1 base from V and 4 from J; bases not matched to a gene: 12. The chain's CDR3 is CASSEWDRTPRRETQYF. The DNA of the CDR3 is TGTGCCAGCAGTGAATGGGACAGAACCCCCAGGAGAGAGACCCAGTACTTC.

The gene calls are TRBV2 and TRBJ2-1, with unresolved D. CDR3 length: 15 amino acids. Trimming cost V 3 bases and J 0 bases, with 9 bases left between them. Germline V gives CDR1 SNHLY, CDR2 FYNNEI. The CDR3: CASSDTYSSYNEQFF. CDR3 DNA sequence: TGTGCCAGCAGTGACACTTACAGCTCCTACAATGAGCAGTTCTTC. Looking up the rest from reference TRBV2 and TRBJ2-1 gives the full variable domain: EPEVTQTPSHQVTQMGQEVILRCVPISNHLYFYWYRQILGQKVEFLVSFYNNEISEKSEIFDDQFSVERPDGSNFTLKIRSTKLEDSAMYFCASSDTYSSYNEQFFGPGTRLTVL.